This T cell receptor beta chain was found in a study of OX40 agonist ivuxolimab in advanced cancers. Overall study findings and caveats: Clonal expansion in partial responders at 0.1-3.0 mg/kg ranked among the lowest.

As for this clone: The antigen is not known.

The CDR3 length is 15 residues. The V gene lost 1 base and the J gene lost 0 bases, with 7 bases spanning the gap. CDR1 MNHNS and CDR2 SASEGT come from the germline V gene. Assay: immunoSEQ multiplex PCR; the TCRdb copy retains only in-frame clones and omits some. Seen here are 98,000 or so clones, roughly 87% observed once, and the top ten hold 0.33%. The clonotype was recovered from an adult with an advanced solid tumor such as melanoma, head and neck, liver or kidney cancer. Sequenced material: CD4+ or CD8+ T cells sorted from blood, taken in a trial of the OX40 agonist ivuxolimab. V is TRBV6-1 and J is TRBJ1-5, with D unclear. Written as DNA, the CDR3 is TGTGCCAGCAGTGAAGGACACGATAGCAATCAGCCCCAGCATTTT. Amino acid sequence: CASSEGHDSNQPQHF.